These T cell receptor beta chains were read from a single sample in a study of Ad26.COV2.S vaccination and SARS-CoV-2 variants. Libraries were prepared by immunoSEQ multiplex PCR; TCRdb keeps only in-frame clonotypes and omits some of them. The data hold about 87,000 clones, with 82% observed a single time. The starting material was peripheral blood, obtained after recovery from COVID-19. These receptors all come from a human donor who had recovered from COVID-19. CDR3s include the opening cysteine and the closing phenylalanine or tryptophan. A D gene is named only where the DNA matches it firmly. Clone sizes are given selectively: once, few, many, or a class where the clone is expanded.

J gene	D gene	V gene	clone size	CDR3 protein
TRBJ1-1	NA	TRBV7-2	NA	CASSLTPRDTEAFF
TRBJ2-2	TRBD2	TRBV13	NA	CASSFSSGRSTGELFF
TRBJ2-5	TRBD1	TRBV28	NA	CASSLRWTGRSKTQYF
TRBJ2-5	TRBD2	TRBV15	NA	CATSRDTTSGLPVETQYF
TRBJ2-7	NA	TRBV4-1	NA	CASSPTEGAEQYF
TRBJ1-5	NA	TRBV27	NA	CASSSGGFRNQPQHF
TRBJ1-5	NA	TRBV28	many	CASSLRQPQHF
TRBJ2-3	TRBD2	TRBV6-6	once	CASSRGLAGPTDTQYF
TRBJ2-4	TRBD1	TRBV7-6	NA	CASSSRRQGDIQYF
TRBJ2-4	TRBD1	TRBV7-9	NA	CASANRGQNIQYF
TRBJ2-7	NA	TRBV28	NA	CASSLGEQYF
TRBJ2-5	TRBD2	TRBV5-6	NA	CASSLGISSGRGQETQYF
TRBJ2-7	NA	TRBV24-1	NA	CATSDPDNRDEQYF
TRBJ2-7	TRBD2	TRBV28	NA	CASSALASGTYEQYF
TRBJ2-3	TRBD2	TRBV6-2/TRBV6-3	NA	CASSYSQAGGITDTQYF
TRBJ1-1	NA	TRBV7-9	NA	CASSFQGNMNTEAFF
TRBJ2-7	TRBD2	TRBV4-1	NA	CASSQDWRGASYEQYF
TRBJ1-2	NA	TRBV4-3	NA	CASSQAGLSYGYTF
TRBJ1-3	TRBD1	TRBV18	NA	CASSEGASSGNTIYF
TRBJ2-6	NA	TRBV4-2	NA	CASSRQGSGANVLTF
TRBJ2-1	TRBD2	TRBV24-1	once	CATSDQKTGLGLNEQFF
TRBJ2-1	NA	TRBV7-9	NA	CASSLGASFNEQFF
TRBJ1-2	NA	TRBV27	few	CASSLTEAGDGYTF
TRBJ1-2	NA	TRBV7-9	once	CASSLNSWGSQVDYGYTF
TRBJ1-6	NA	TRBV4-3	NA	CASSQGTQSSYNSPLHF
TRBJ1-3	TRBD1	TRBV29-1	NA	CSVEVRGQGKFSGNTIYF
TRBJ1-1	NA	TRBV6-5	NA	CASSYFPGGDTEAFF
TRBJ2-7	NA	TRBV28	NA	CASRPNGAGRSAYF
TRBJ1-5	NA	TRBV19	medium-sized	CASNRLQRGQPQHF
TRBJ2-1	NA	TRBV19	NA	CASKGSSYNEQFF
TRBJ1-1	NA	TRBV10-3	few	CATTDQVNTEAFF
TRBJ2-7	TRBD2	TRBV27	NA	CASQLAGGYDEQYF
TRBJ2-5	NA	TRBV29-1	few	CSVEVWEQETQYF
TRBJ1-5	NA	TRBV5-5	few	CASSLVGGNQPQHF
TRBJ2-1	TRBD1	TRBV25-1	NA	CASSVQGNYNEQFF
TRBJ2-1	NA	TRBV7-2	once	CASSVSGGKSSYNEQFF
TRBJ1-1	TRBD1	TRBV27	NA	CASSNDRGTFMNTEAFF
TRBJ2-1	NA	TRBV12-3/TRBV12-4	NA	CASSVTFEQFF
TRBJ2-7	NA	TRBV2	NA	CASSEGAGHYEQYF
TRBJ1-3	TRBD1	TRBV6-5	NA	CASSYSTGLRDTIYF
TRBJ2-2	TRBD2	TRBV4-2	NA	CASSRGLAVNTGELFF
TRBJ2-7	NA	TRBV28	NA	CASSLAGSITYEQYF
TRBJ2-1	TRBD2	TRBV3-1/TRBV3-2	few	CASSQDMTSGNNEQFF
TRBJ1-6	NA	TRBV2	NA	CASSGVGSPLHF
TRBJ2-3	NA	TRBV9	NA	CASSTMTVDPGTQYF
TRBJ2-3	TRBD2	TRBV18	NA	CASSIPGLDTDTQYF
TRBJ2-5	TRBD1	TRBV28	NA	CASRLGQEVQETQYF
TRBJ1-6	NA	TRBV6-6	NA	CASSYLAGDANSPLHF
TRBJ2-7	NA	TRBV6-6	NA	CASRYHSPDYEQYF
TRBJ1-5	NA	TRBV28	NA	CASSLEPGASNQPQHF
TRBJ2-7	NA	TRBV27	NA	CASSLSGAYEQYF
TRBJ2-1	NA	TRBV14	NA	CASSPPGYEYNEQFF
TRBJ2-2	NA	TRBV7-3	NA	CASSSNTRRGELFF